The rows below give T cell receptor beta chains drawn from one sample of a study of tumor-infiltrating lymphocytes in oesophageal squamous cell carcinoma. TCRdb reprocessed the PCR reads with MiXCR, giving one entry per CDR3 protein. The sample records under 11,000 distinct CDR3 sequences, under 75% being singletons. The sequenced material came from esophageal tumor tissue. The receptors stem from a female donor with esophageal squamous cell carcinoma. Each CDR3 is given with its conserved first and last residue. Each record gives: CDR3 DNA, CDR3 protein, V gene, J gene, clone size, D gene. A D gene is named only where the DNA matches it firmly. Size values are once, few and many counts, or a class for expanded clones, and some rows have none.

CDR3nt: TGTGCCAGCAGCTCACAGGAAACGAGCTCTGGAAACACCCTATATTTT
CDR3aa: CASSSQETSSGNTLYF
v_gene: TRBV11-1
j_gene: TRBJ1-3
abundance: -
d_gene: -

CDR3nt: TGTGCCAGCAGCCGGACTAGCGGGAGTCGTAACTACAATGAGCAGTTCTTC
CDR3aa: CASSRTSGSRNYNEQFF
v_gene: TRBV7-6
j_gene: TRBJ2-1
abundance: few
d_gene: TRBD2

CDR3nt: TGCGCCAGCAGCCTGGGGCAGTCTCGGGGCTACACCTTC
CDR3aa: CASSLGQSRGYTF
v_gene: TRBV4-1
j_gene: TRBJ1-2
abundance: many
d_gene: -

CDR3nt: TGTGCTAGCAGCTTACAGGGACCGCCACTCACAGATACGCAGTATTTT
CDR3aa: CASSLQGPPLTDTQYF
v_gene: TRBV7-6
j_gene: TRBJ2-3
abundance: -
d_gene: -

CDR3nt: TGTGCCAGCACCACTAGCGGGGTGTACTCCTACGAGCAGTACTTC
CDR3aa: CASTTSGVYSYEQYF
v_gene: TRBV11-2
j_gene: TRBJ2-7
abundance: -
d_gene: TRBD2

CDR3nt: TGTGCCAGCAGCTACTCGAAGTGGAATGAGCAGTTCTTC
CDR3aa: CASSYSKWNEQFF
v_gene: TRBV11-2
j_gene: TRBJ2-1
abundance: -
d_gene: -

CDR3nt: TGTGCCATCAGTGAGAGGACAGCCCAAGAGACCCAGTACTTC
CDR3aa: CAISERTAQETQYF
v_gene: TRBV10-3
j_gene: TRBJ2-5
abundance: -
d_gene: -

CDR3nt: TGTGCCAGCAGCCCCCGGACTAGCAGAGATACGCAGTATTTT
CDR3aa: CASSPRTSRDTQYF
v_gene: TRBV11-1
j_gene: TRBJ2-3
abundance: -
d_gene: TRBD2

CDR3nt: TGTGCCAGCAGCTTAGACGCAGAGACCCAGTACTTC
CDR3aa: CASSLDAETQYF
v_gene: TRBV11-2
j_gene: TRBJ2-5
abundance: -
d_gene: -

CDR3nt: TGTGCCAGCAGCTTAAGGGACAGCTACGAGCAGTACTTC
CDR3aa: CASSLRDSYEQYF
v_gene: TRBV7-3
j_gene: TRBJ2-7
abundance: -
d_gene: TRBD1

CDR3nt: TGTGCCAGCTCATCAGGACAGGTTGGCACAGATACGCAGTATTTT
CDR3aa: CASSSGQVGTDTQYF
v_gene: TRBV18
j_gene: TRBJ2-3
abundance: few
d_gene: TRBD1

CDR3nt: TGTGCCAGCAGCCCCCAGGGACAGGGGCACAATGAGCAGTTCTTC
CDR3aa: CASSPQGQGHNEQFF
v_gene: TRBV7-2
j_gene: TRBJ2-1
abundance: few
d_gene: TRBD1

CDR3nt: TGTGCCAGTCCAAACAGTCAAGACGAGCAGTACTTC
CDR3aa: CASPNSQDEQYF
v_gene: TRBV28
j_gene: TRBJ2-7
abundance: -
d_gene: -

CDR3nt: TGTGCCAGCAGCCGGACTAGCGGGGGGGCTTTTATAGATACGCAGTATTTT
CDR3aa: CASSRTSGGAFIDTQYF
v_gene: TRBV7-9
j_gene: TRBJ2-3
abundance: few
d_gene: TRBD2

CDR3nt: TGTGCCACCAGTTCTGGGCATGAGAACACTGAAGCTTTCTTT
CDR3aa: CATSSGHENTEAFF
v_gene: TRBV24-1
j_gene: TRBJ1-1
abundance: -
d_gene: -

CDR3nt: TGTGCCAGCAGCTTAGTGGGCGGGGGGTCGGCAACTAATGAAAAACTGTTTTTT
CDR3aa: CASSLVGGGSATNEKLFF
v_gene: TRBV7-2
j_gene: TRBJ1-4
abundance: -
d_gene: -